A selection of T cell receptor beta chains follows, all from one sample in a study of blood T cell repertoires in COVID-19. Only in-frame clones appear in the TCRdb table, and some are missing; sequencing was by immunoSEQ multiplex PCR. The table shows about 220,000 clones, with approximately 82% occurring only once. The sequencing input was peripheral blood. The receptors here all came from a woman of 80 years or more with acute or convalescent COVID-19. The CDR3 runs from the conserved cysteine through the conserved F or W. Size is omitted from some rows. Given values are once, few, many or a class for expanded clones.

v_gene	abundance	j_gene	CDR3aa
TRBV20-1	.	TRBJ2-3	CSASSPGGLSTDTQYF
TRBV19	few	TRBJ1-1	CASMRTENTEAFF
TRBV6-5	.	TRBJ2-1	CASSYTTYNEQFF
TRBV6-5	.	TRBJ1-1	CASSFSPSELEAFF
TRBV19	once	TRBJ2-1	CASSRLVGGVDEQFF
TRBV7-8	.	TRBJ2-2	CASSRTQRLTGGGGELFF
TRBV4-1	.	TRBJ2-5	CASSQEGTSFTQETQYF
TRBV12-3/TRBV12-4	once	TRBJ1-2	CASSFAGNYGYTF
TRBV19	.	TRBJ1-5	CATSFGTGGFYSNQPQHF
TRBV9	.	TRBJ1-6	CASSDTGQPLNSPLHF
TRBV7-2	.	TRBJ2-1	CASSLASGINNEQFF
TRBV6-2/TRBV6-3	.	TRBJ1-5	CASSYRGEPQHF
TRBV9	.	TRBJ2-7	CASSVGPGADEQYF